This T cell receptor (beta chain) was identified in a study of blood T cells in healthy people across ages. Primed by a sample-barcoded 5' primer and a J-beta primer mix, a second PCR proceeded for about 7 to 11 cycles. TCRdb processed the 5' RACE reads anew with MiXCR; each CDR3 protein has one entry. The sample gives over 1.5 million distinct CDR3 sequences, around 48% of which show up once; over 2% is in the top ten. This clonotype has just a few counts. The TCR sequence derives from a woman between 40 and 50 years old in good health. The sample consisted of blood.

The CDR3, as DNA: TGTGCCAGCAGGGGGGGGCTTGAGCAGTTCTTC. It codes for CASRGGLEQFF. The rearrangement uses TRBV21-1 and TRBJ2-1; no check of the table's D call, TRBD1, against the DNA was made. TRBV21-1 is marked as a pseudogene. This CDR3 has 11 residues.